The 28 T cell receptor beta chains in this list originate from one sample, sequenced in a study of neurological immune-mediated disorders. Time point meaning: longitudinal time-point 3. From the 5' RACE reads, TCRdb called clonotypes with MiXCR, one entry per CDR3 protein. The data hold 84,000 or so distinct CDR3 sequences, with roughly 4.3% observed a single time. The sequencing input was PBMCs. Receptor source: a woman in her sixties or seventies with multiple sclerosis.

This clonotype was counted at least ten times. This chain links TRBV20-1 with TRBJ2-5, with D unresolved. The V end lost 0 bases, the J end lost 0 bases, and 5 bases lay between the germline ends. The CDR3 covers 13 residues. CDR1 is DFQATT and CDR2 is SNEGSKA in the germline V gene (reference sequence). CDR3 in amino acids: CSARDTNQETQYF. CDR3 DNA: TGCAGTGCTAGAGATACTAACCAAGAGACCCAGTACTTC.

This clonotype was recorded at least ten times. The chain carries TRBV6-2 or TRBV6-3 and TRBJ2-5; TRBD2 is a possible D gene (5 bases). V was clipped by 0 bases and J by 3 bases, with 11 bases between them. This CDR3 contains 15 residues. Germline V gene sequence: CDR1 MNHEY, CDR2 SVGEGT. CDR3 in amino acids: CASSYSSSGEETQYF. CDR3 nucleotide sequence: TGTGCCAGCAGTTACTCGTCTTCCGGGGAAGAGACCCAGTACTTC.

This clonotype has a count of ten or more. The chain carries TRBV12-3 or TRBV12-4 and TRBJ1-3, with unresolved D. Trimming pared 8 bases from V and 3 bases from J, leaving 11 bases between. The CDR3 loop spans 13 amino acids. CDR3 amino acids: CASGGSVGNTIYF. The CDR3, as DNA: TGTGCCAGCGGAGGGTCCGTTGGAAACACCATATATTTT.

This clonotype occurred a few times. V is TRBV19 and J is TRBJ2-1; a weak D match, TRBD2 (6 bases). The CDR3 runs 15 residues. Trimming took off 0 bases at V and 7 bases at J, with 13 bases between the two ends. Germline V gives CDR1 LNHDA, CDR2 SQIVND (reference sequence). CDR3 DNA sequence: TGTGCCAGTAGTATAGATCTAGGGACTCCGAATGAGCAGTTCTTC. This gives the protein CASSIDLGTPNEQFF.

Ten or more counts support this clonotype. The CDR3 loop is CSAQDRLKNTEAFF. In DNA form, the CDR3 reads TGCAGTGCTCAAGACCGGCTAAAGAACACTGAAGCTTTCTTT. The chain couples TRBV20-1 to TRBJ1-1, with D unresolved. The CDR3 contains 14 residues. Germline V gene data show CDR1 as DFQATT and CDR2 as SNEGSKA (reference sequence). V was shortened by 5 bases and J by 1 base, with 14 bases between the two germline ends.

This clonotype has ten or more counts. The chain employs TRBV5-1 and TRBJ2-7; D is uncertain. The CDR3 loop spans 13 amino acids. V lost 2 bases, J lost 0 bases, and 6 bases lay in between. CDR1 is SGHRS and CDR2 is YFSETQ in the germline V gene. The CDR3 region is CASSFGSSYEQYF. The CDR3 nucleotides are TGCGCCAGCAGCTTCGGTAGCTCCTACGAGCAGTACTTC.

This clonotype was seen ten or more times. The CDR3 sequence: CASRNGPWGTEAFF. The CDR3 DNA follows: TGTGCCAGCAGGAACGGGCCCTGGGGCACTGAAGCTTTCTTT. The J gene is TRBJ1-1, the V gene TRBV12-3 or TRBV12-4; D remains unclear. The V and J ends lost 6 bases and 4 bases respectively, with 15 bases between them. This CDR3 spans 14 amino acids.

This clonotype has at least ten counts. This chain joins TRBV4-1 and TRBJ2-7, with D possibly matching TRBD2 (6 bases). This CDR3 region has 15 residues. V gave up 4 bases and J gave up 2 bases, with 15 bases separating them. Per germline, CDR1 MGHRA and CDR2 YSYEKL. The CDR3 nucleotides are TGCGCCAGCAGCCCCCTTGAGGCGGGACCCTACGAGCAGTACTTC. Amino acids: CASSPLEAGPYEQYF.

This clonotype showed up many times. The V gene is TRBV10-3, the J gene TRBJ1-5; D perhaps matches TRBD1 (5 bases). CDR1 is ENHRY and CDR2 is SYGVKD in the germline V gene. This CDR3 has 14 amino acids. Trimming pared 2 bases from V and 0 bases from J, leaving 5 bases between. The CDR3 here is CAISETGSNQPQHF. For the CDR3, the DNA is TGTGCCATCAGTGAGACAGGTAGCAATCAGCCCCAGCATTTT.

This clonotype was recorded many times. This chain joins TRBV20-1 and TRBJ1-5; D might be TRBD1 (5 bases). There are 11 residues in the CDR3. CDR1 is DFQATT, CDR2 SNEGSKA, per germline (reference sequence). CDR3 region: CLVGLNQPQHF. The DNA for the CDR3 is TGCCTGGTGGGGCTGAATCAGCCCCAGCATTTT.

This clonotype was picked up many times. V is TRBV20-1 and J is TRBJ2-7; D is uncertain. CDR3 size: 16 residues. The germline V and J ends were trimmed by 3 bases and 1 base, with 19 bases remaining between them. Germline-derived CDR1 and CDR2 are DFQATT and SNEGSKA (reference sequence). This CDR3 reads CSARGLRASISYEQYF. The CDR3 DNA reads as TGCAGTGCTAGGGGTCTTCGGGCCTCAATTTCCTACGAGCAGTACTTC.

This clonotype was recorded many times. This rearrangement joins TRBV3-1 to TRBJ2-7; no clear D. The V gene's germline CDR1 is LGHDT and CDR2 YNNKEL (reference sequence). The CDR3 covers 15 residues. V lost 0 bases, J lost 5 bases, and 14 bases lay in between. The CDR3, as DNA: TGTGCCAGCAGCCAAGATTGGGGTTGGGAAAACGAGCAGTACTTC. Protein sequence: CASSQDWGWENEQYF.

This clonotype was observed at least ten times. The CDR3 nucleotides read TGTGCCAGCAGTTTCCGAGACAGGGTTCTAAACGAGCAGTACTTC. Translating it yields CASSFRDRVLNEQYF. V usage is TRBV28 and J usage is TRBJ2-7; 7 bases align to TRBD1. Germline CDR1 reads MDHEN; CDR2 reads SYDVKM. Losses at the gene ends were 3 bases for V and 5 bases for J; bases not matched to a gene: 10. The length of the CDR3 is 15 residues.

There are many counts of this clonotype. The chain combines TRBV29-1 with TRBJ1-5; D gene uncertain. Germline CDR1 and CDR2: SQVTM and ANQGSEA. The V and J ends lost 1 base and 3 bases respectively, with 7 bases between them. The CDR3 is 13 amino acids. CDR3 nucleotides: TGCAGCGTTGAAGTGGAGAACAATCAGCCCCAGCATTTT. Protein sequence: CSVEVENNQPQHF. The whole variable domain, filled in from reference TRBV29-1 and TRBJ1-5, reads SAVISQKPSRDICQRGTSLTIQCQVDSQVTMMFWYRQQPGQSLTLIATANQGSEATYESGFVIDKFPISRPNLTFSTLTVSNMSPEDSSIYLCSVEVENNQPQHFGDGTRLSIL.

This clonotype was seen repeatedly, ten times or more. The J gene is TRBJ1-1, the V gene TRBV20-1, with 7 bases identical to TRBD1. The CDR3 spans 13 residues. Looked up from germline, CDR1 is DFQATT and CDR2 is SNEGSKA (reference sequence). Here the CDR3 DNA reads TGCAGAGCACGCGGGACAGAACAACATGAAGCTTTCTTT. As protein: CRARGTEQHEAFF.

This clonotype was counted many times. The V call is TRBV24-1, the J call TRBJ2-1; 12 bases line up with TRBD2. Germline CDR1 reads KGHDR; CDR2 reads SFDVKD. V lost 7 bases and J lost 7; bases outside the gene matches: 10. The CDR3 runs to 16 residues. In DNA, the CDR3 is TGTGCCACCAGCCCTAGCGGGGGGGCTCTCTGGAATGAGCAGTTCTTC. It codes for CATSPSGGALWNEQFF.

This clonotype has a count of ten or more. The chain recombines TRBV14 with TRBJ2-2; D gene uncertain. The CDR3 sequence is 16 residues long. Germline CDR1 and CDR2: SGHDN and FVKESK. With 0 bases removed from V and 6 bases from J, the gap between germline ends came to 14 bases. This CDR3 reads CASSQDLGNLPGELFF. CDR3 coding DNA: TGTGCCAGCAGCCAAGATCTGGGGAATTTGCCCGGGGAGCTGTTTTTT. Full variable domain (remainder filled in from reference TRBV14 and TRBJ2-2): EAGVTQFPSHSVIEKGQTVTLRCDPISGHDNLYWYRRVMGKEIKFLLHFVKESKQDESGMPNNRFLAERTGGTYSTLKVQPAELEDSGVYFCASSQDLGNLPGELFFGEGSRLTVL.

This clonotype was seen repeatedly, ten times or more. The V call is TRBV29-1, the J call TRBJ1-1; D is ambiguous. This CDR3 contains 11 residues. Germline lookup yields CDR1 SQVTM and CDR2 ANQGSEA. The germline V and J ends were trimmed by 6 bases and 0 bases, with 5 bases remaining between them. The DNA for the CDR3 is TGCAGCGTCGGCATGAACACTGAAGCTTTCTTT. This gives the protein CSVGMNTEAFF.

This clonotype was observed at least ten times. J is TRBJ1-2 and V is TRBV14; no firm D call. The V gene lost 0 bases and the J gene lost 2 bases, with 4 bases spanning the gap. The CDR3 loop spans 13 amino acids. Germline V CDR1 and CDR2: SGHDN, FVKESK. CDR3 protein: CASSQDYNYGYTF. DNA for the CDR3: TGTGCCAGCAGCCAAGATTACAACTATGGCTACACCTTC.

This clonotype was seen ten or more times. This sequence joins TRBV29-1 and TRBJ2-2; D might be TRBD1 or TRBD2, each matching 5 bases. Germline V lookup: CDR1 SQVTM, CDR2 ANQGSEA. The length of the CDR3 is 14 residues. V gave up 6 bases and J gave up 5 bases, with 16 bases separating them. The CDR3 region has the DNA TGCAGCGTCACCGGGGCCGGGATAACCGGGGAGCTGTTTTTT. Residues: CSVTGAGITGELFF.

This clonotype was detected ten times or more. V and J are TRBV7-9 and TRBJ1-2; D remains ambiguous. V lost 5 bases and J 2 bases, leaving 6 bases between the germline ends. The CDR3 totals 12 residues. The germline V gene has CDR1 SEHNR and CDR2 FQNEAQ (reference sequence). As DNA, the CDR3 is TGTGCCAGCAGCCCCTCAAACTATGGCTACACCTTC. It encodes CASSPSNYGYTF.

This clonotype was counted many times. The chain joins TRBV25-1 to TRBJ2-3; D remains ambiguous. The CDR3 extends over 13 amino acids. The germline V gene has CDR1 MGHDK and CDR2 SYGVNS. V was cut by 2 bases and J by 5 bases, with 8 bases left in between. CDR3 protein: CASSESPRDTQYF. CDR3 nucleotides: TGTGCCAGCAGTGAAAGCCCACGAGATACGCAGTATTTT.

This clonotype was recorded many times. V gene TRBV5-5 combines with J gene TRBJ1-1; 8 nucleotides match TRBD1. The CDR3 totals 13 residues. V was clipped by 5 bases and J by 6 bases; unmatched bases: 6. Germline values: CDR1 SGHKS, CDR2 YYEKEE (reference sequence). The CDR3: CASRKQGAAEAFF. In DNA, the CDR3 is TGTGCCAGCAGAAAGCAGGGGGCTGCTGAAGCTTTCTTT.

Many counts were recorded for this clonotype. The chain recombines TRBV2 with TRBJ2-7, with D maybe TRBD1 (5 bases). The CDR3 spans 14 residues. Trimming stripped 6 bases from V and 3 bases from J, with 15 bases between. Germline CDR1 and CDR2: SNHLY and FYNNEI. The chain's CDR3 is CASSLVGAIYEQYF. In nucleotides, the CDR3 is TGTGCCAGCAGCCTCGTAGGGGCCATCTACGAGCAGTACTTC.

This clonotype appeared many times. This sequence joins TRBV7-2 and TRBJ1-3; D is unresolved. Trimming cost V 1 base and J 0 bases, with 10 bases left between them. The germline V gene encodes CDR1 SGHTA and CDR2 FQGNSA. The CDR3 extends over 16 amino acids. The CDR3 DNA is TGTGCCAGCAGCTTAGACATGGGCAGCTCTGGAAACACCATATATTTT. Its protein is CASSLDMGSSGNTIYF.

This clonotype showed up many times. V gene TRBV7-9 combines with J gene TRBJ1-2; TRBD1 might be the D (6 bases). This CDR3 has 18 amino acids. V was shortened by 4 bases and J by 3 bases, with 24 bases between the two germline ends. CDR1 is SEHNR and CDR2 is FQNEAQ in the germline V gene (reference sequence). The CDR3: CASSSGLGGRELDYGYTF. DNA for the CDR3: TGTGCCAGCAGCTCCGGTTTGGGGGGCAGAGAATTGGACTATGGCTACACCTTC. Together with reference TRBV7-9 and TRBJ1-2, the CDR3 gives the full variable domain: DTGVSQNPRHKITKRGQNVTFRCDPISEHNRLYWYRQTLGQGPEFLTYFQNEAQLEKSRLLSDRFSAERPKGSFSTLEIQRTEQGDSAMYLCASSSGLGGRELDYGYTFGSGTRLTVV.

Points on this clonotype: This may be a read error, as it is one base from a much larger clone. V and J are TRBV12-3 or TRBV12-4 and TRBJ1-2; D remains unclear. The CDR3 extends over 14 amino acids. Between the trimmed V and J ends, which lost 1 base and 4 bases, there was a span of 10 bases. The CDR3 is CASSLGTVGYGYTF. CDR3 sequence (DNA): TGTGCCAGCAGTTTAGGGACCGTGGGCTATGGCTACACCTTC.

This clonotype was seen many times. The J gene is TRBJ2-7, the V gene TRBV10-2; D is unclear. Deletions cut 7 bases from V and 3 bases from J, with 13 bases between. The length of the CDR3 is 13 residues. In germline, CDR1 is WSHSY, CDR2 SAAADI. The CDR3 region is CASKTVTDYEQYF. DNA for the CDR3: TGCGCCAGCAAGACGGTGACCGACTACGAGCAGTACTTC.